This T cell receptor (beta chain) emerged from a study of cytomegalovirus exposure and HLA in healthy donors. The CDR3 runs 14 residues. Germline-derived CDR1 and CDR2 are MRHNA and SNTAGT. V shed 5 bases and J 6 bases; nucleotides not matched to a gene: 3. TCRdb keeps only in-frame clones here, not all; method: immunoSEQ multiplex PCR. The sample shows about 180,000 clones, around nine tenths of them seen only once. The specimen was PBMCs. This sequence joins TRBV6-4 and TRBJ2-1; TRBD1 matches 11 bases. This sequence was found in a man in his late teens or twenties in good health and CMV-seropositive. The CDR3 nucleotides read TGTGCCAGCAGTCCCGGGACAGGGGGCAATGAGCAGTTCTTC. This sequence encodes CASSPGTGGNEQFF.